This T cell receptor (beta chain) was identified in a study of blood T cell repertoires in COVID-19. Germline V gene data show CDR1 as SGHRS and CDR2 as YFSETQ. Trimming took off 2 bases at V and 3 bases at J, with 17 bases between the two ends. The CDR3 contains 16 residues. Generated by immunoSEQ multiplex PCR, the TCRdb table keeps only in-frame clones and is missing some. The sample lists about 110,000 clones; about 72% were seen once. This sequence originates from an older woman with acute or convalescent COVID-19. The rearrangement uses TRBV5-1 and TRBJ2-5; a possible D gene is TRBD2 (7 bases). Sequencing used peripheral blood. CDR3 residues: CASSFRGGGGKETQYF. In DNA, the CDR3 is TGCGCCAGCAGCTTCCGCGGTGGCGGGGGCAAAGAGACCCAGTACTTC.